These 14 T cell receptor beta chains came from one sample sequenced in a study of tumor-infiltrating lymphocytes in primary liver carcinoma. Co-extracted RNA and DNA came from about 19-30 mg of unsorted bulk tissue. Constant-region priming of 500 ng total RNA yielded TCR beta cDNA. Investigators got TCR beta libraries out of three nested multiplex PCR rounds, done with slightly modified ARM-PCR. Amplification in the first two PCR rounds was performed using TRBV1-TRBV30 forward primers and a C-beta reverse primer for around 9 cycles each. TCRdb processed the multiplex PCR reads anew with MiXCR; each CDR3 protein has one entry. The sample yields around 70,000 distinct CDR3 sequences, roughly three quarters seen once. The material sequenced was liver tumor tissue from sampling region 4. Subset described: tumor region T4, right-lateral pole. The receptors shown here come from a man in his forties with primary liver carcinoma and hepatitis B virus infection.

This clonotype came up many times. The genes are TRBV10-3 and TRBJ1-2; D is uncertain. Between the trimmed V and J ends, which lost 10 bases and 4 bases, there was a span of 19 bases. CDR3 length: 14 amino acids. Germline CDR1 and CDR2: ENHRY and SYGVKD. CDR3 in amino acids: CATVRAESLYGYTF. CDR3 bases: TGTGCCACCGTGCGGGCTGAATCACTCTATGGCTACACCTTC.

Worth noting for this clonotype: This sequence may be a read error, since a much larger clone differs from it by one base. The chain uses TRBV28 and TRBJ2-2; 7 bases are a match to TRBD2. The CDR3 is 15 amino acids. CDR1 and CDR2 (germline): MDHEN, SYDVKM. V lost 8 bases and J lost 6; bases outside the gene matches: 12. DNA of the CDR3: TGTGCCAGCGGCTTCTGGCGGGAGAGTTCCGGGGAGCTGTTTTTT. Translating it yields CASGFWRESSGELFF.

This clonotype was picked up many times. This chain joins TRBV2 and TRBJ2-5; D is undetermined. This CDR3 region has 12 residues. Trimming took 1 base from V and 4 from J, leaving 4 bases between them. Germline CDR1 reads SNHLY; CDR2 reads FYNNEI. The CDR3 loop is CASSEVGETQYF. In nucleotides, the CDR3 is TGTGCCAGCAGTGAAGTAGGAGAGACCCAGTACTTC.

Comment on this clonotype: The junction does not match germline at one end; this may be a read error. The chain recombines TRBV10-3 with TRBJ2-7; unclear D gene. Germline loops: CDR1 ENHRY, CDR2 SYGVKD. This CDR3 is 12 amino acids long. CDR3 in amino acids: CAVKSSNYGQYF. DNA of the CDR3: TGTGCCGTCAAATCATCTAACTACGGGCAGTACTTC.

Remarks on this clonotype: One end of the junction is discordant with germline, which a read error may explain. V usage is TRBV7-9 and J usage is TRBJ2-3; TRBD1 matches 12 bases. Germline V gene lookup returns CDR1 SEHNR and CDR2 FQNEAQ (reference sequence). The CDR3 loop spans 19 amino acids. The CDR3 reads CASSPKPYPGTGGSDAQYF. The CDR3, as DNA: TGTGCCAGCAGCCCTAAACCTTACCCCGGGACAGGGGGCTCAGATGCGCAGTATTTT.

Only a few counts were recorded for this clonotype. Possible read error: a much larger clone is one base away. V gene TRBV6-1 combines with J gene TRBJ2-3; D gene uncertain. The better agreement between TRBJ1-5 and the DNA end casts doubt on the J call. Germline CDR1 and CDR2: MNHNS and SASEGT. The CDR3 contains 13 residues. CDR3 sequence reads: CASRTYFTDTQHF. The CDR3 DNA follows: TGTGCCAGCAGAACCTACTTCACAGATACGCAGCATTTT.

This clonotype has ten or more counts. CDR3 sequence reads: CASSLPGQGHGYTF. The CDR3 DNA reads TGTGCCAGCAGTTTACCCGGACAGGGCCATGGCTACACCTTC. The chain links TRBV6-5 to TRBJ1-2, with 8 bases matching TRBD1. This CDR3 spans 14 amino acids. The V gene's germline CDR1 is MNHEY and CDR2 SVGAGI. Trimming cost V 4 bases and J 6 bases; bases outside gene matches: 7.

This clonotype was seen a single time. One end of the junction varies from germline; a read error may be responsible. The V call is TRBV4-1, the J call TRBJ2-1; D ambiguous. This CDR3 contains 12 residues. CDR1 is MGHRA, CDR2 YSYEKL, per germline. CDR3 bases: TGCGCCAGCAACCAAGAAAACGATGAGCAGTTCTTC. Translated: CASNQENDEQFF.

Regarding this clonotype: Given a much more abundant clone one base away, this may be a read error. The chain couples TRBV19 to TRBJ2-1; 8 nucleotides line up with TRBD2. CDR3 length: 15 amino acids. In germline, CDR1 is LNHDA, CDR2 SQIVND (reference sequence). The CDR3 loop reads CASGMVTSVYNEQFF. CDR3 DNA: TGTGCCAGTGGTATGGTGACTAGCGTGTACAATGAGCAGTTCTTC.

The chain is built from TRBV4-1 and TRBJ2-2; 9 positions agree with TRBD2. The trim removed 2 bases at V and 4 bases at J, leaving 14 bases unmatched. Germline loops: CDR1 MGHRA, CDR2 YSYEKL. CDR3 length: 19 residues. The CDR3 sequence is CASSQRGGLAGWITGELFF. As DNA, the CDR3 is TGCGCCAGCAGCCAAAGGGGGGGACTAGCTGGATGGATCACCGGGGAGCTGTTTTTT.

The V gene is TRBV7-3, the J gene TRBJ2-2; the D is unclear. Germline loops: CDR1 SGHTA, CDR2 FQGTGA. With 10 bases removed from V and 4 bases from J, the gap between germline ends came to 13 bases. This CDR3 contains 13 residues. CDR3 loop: CATVQQTTGELFF. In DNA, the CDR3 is TGTGCCACAGTCCAGCAGACCACCGGGGAGCTGTTTTTT.

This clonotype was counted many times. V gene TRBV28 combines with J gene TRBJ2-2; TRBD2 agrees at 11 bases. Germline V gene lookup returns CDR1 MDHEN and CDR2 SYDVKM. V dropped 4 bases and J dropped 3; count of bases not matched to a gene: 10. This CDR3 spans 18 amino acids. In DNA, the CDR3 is TGTGCCAGCAGTTCGATCTTTCTAGCGGGAGGACACACCGGGGAGCTGTTTTTT. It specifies CASSSIFLAGGHTGELFF.

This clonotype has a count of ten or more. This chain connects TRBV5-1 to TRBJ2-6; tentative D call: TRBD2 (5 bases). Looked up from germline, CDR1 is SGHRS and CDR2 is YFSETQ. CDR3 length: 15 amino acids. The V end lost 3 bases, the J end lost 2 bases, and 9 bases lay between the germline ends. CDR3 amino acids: CASSSEVAGANVLTF. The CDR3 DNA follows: TGCGCCAGCAGCTCGGAGGTGGCTGGGGCCAACGTCCTGACTTTC.

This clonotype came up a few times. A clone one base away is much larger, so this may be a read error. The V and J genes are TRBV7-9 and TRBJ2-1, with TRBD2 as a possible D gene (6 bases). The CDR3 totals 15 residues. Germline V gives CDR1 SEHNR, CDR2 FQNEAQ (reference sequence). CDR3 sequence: CANSRGDFRHNEQFF. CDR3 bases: TGTGCCAACAGCCGTGGGGACTTCCGCCACAATGAGCAGTTCTTC.